This T cell receptor beta chain was captured by sequencing in a study of shared clonotypes between healthy human individuals. The method was immunoSEQ multiplex PCR; TCRdb's version includes in-frame clones alone and lacks a portion of them. The sample includes roughly 2.4 million clones, 90% to 97% of them seen just once. The specimen sequenced was naive CD4+ T cells sorted from blood. Indicated subset: CD45RA+ positively selected. This clonotype was sampled from a man aged 18 to 35 in good health.

The CDR3 loop is CASSPTGLQGEQYF. CDR3 DNA: TGTGCCAGCAGCCCGACAGGGCTCCAGGGAGAGCAGTACTTC. J is TRBJ2-7 and V is TRBV7-9; 7 bases are a match to TRBD1. V shed 5 bases, J shed 7 bases, and the junction held 11 bases outside the gene matches. The CDR3 runs to 14 residues. CDR1 is SEHNR, CDR2 FQNEAQ, per germline (reference sequence).